This TCR beta chain came from a study of vaccination effects on CD4 cells after COVID-19 (dated by TCRdb to between 2020 and 2023). Regarding the complete study: Across the study, the median time from the second dose to post-vaccine sampling was 72 days (range 14 to 241). SARS-CoV-2 spike-specific CD4+ TCR repertoires were compared before and after mRNA vaccination in COVID-19 convalescent patients and in infection-naive vaccine recipients. Altogether, around 11 COVID-19 convalescent patients and 4 SARS-CoV-2-naive healthy vaccine recipients made up the full study. The Oncomine TCR Beta short-read assay on an Illumina iSeq 100 was used to sequence cultures from other donors in the study.

Libraries came from the immunoSEQ multiplex PCR assay. DNA from the cultured and isolated CD4+ T cells underwent TCR beta CDR3 sequencing. From the authors' description of their analysis: Non-productive TCR sequences were removed and reads were trimmed to the CDR3 region, keeping CDR3s of at least 7 amino acids. The MANAFEST web app was used to pick out antigen-specific clonotypes by comparing their expansion in peptide wells with that in reference cultures. To count as positive, a clone had to show expansion at FDR<0.05 compared with the reference and with all other wells, an odds ratio above 5, and a frequency above 0.1% in two replicate wells. Clonotypes significantly expanded in SARS-CoV-2 spike wells and in at least one common cold coronavirus spike condition were defined as cross-reactive. CDR3 similarity was assessed by Levenshtein distance using the stringdist R package, and unrooted trees were constructed with ape in R 3.6.1. TCRdb stores this immuneACCESS table with in-frame sequences only. Part of the clones is absent; in the studies checked, under half of the shortfall reflects unresolved V genes, and no reason is known for the rest. V, J and clone size reflect that table, while D and trimming were determined from the DNA. The sample data list roughly 59,000 clones, and roughly 78% of these were observed just once. The top ten clonotypes cover roughly 2% of the sample.

V trim: 4 bases; J trim: 4 bases; unmatched bases: 11. The germline V gene gives CDR1 as LGHNA and CDR2 as YSLEER. The CDR3 has 16 amino acids, counting the end cysteine and phenylalanine. Here the CDR3 DNA is all that survives: 48 bases in frame from base 1. In the ViraFEST assay, PBMC were stimulated with viral peptide pools, and TCR sequencing was then used to find antigen-specific CD4+ T cell clonotypes based on their expansion. After around 11 days of culture, CD4+ T cells were isolated with the EasySep CD4+ T cell isolation kit. Each participant got two doses of an mRNA SARS-CoV-2 vaccine, either BNT162b2 or mRNA-1273. Healthy vaccine recipients had no prior SARS-CoV-2 infection, confirmed by negative nucleocapsid antibodies before and after vaccination. A few million PBMC per well were cultured with approximately 10 ug/ml peptides in IMDM containing around 5.3% human AB serum, around 10 IU/ml IL-2 and gentamicin. On days 3 and 7, half of the culture medium was replaced with fresh IL-2-containing medium. Unless noted otherwise, every peptide stimulation condition was grown in triplicate wells. Using Ficoll-Paque Plus gradient centrifugation, PBMC were separated from whole blood and then either used fresh or cryopreserved at -140C. The overlapping peptide pools covered the spike proteins of SARS-CoV-2 and of the common cold coronaviruses HCoV-NL63, HCoV-OC43 and HCoV-229E. Genomic DNA was extracted from cultured CD4+ T cells with the QIAamp micro DNA kit.

General conclusions and limits of the study: In healthy vaccine recipients, vaccine-induced clones were almost all SARS-CoV-2 mono-reactive, with only 1 of 255 being cross-reactive with common cold coronaviruses. Both infection-induced and vaccine-induced clones contracted markedly at late post-vaccination timepoints, which is consistent with waning T cell responses. The study was limited by a small number of convalescent patients, and early post-infection timepoints were lacking.

About this clone itself: Its antigen is unknown. Per-base qualities were not stored, and no clone one base away is much larger.

The sequenced sample was CD4+ T cells from PBMCs cultured with HCoV-OC43 spike peptides, obtained after COVID-19 vaccination. Read against the paper, the sample's cell subset or site label means: HCoV-OC43 spike overlapping peptide pool stimulation. The sequence was collected from a human donor who received a COVID-19 vaccine. The V gene is TRBV4-3 and the J gene is TRBJ2-5; 8 bases in the middle match TRBD1. DNA sequence: TGCGCCAGCAGCCCGAGACAGGGGAAGGTTGGAGAGACCCAGTACTTC. The resulting protein is CASSPRQGKVGETQYF.